Below are 4 T cell receptor beta chains sequenced from a single sample in a study of T cell responses to AZD1222 COVID-19 vaccine. Using immunoSEQ multiplex PCR, the repertoire was profiled, and TCRdb retains in-frame clones only, with some absent. Among fewer than 250,000 clones listed, around 92% were seen once. Source: peripheral blood, taken on day 0 of AZD1222 vaccination. All receptors come from an adult in good health.

The V gene is TRBV10-3, the J gene TRBJ1-6; no definite D call. The CDR3 spans 15 residues. CDR1 and CDR2 from the germline V gene are ENHRY and SYGVKD. V shed 3 bases and J shed 3 bases, with 9 bases lying between them. CDR3 bases: TGTGCCATCAGTGATGAAGGCAGCTATAATTCACCCCTCCACTTT. This gives the protein CAISDEGSYNSPLHF.

The DNA of the CDR3 is TGTGCCAGCAGCTCGGGGGCGGACGGATTAGATACGCAGTATTTT. It encodes CASSSGADGLDTQYF. V and J are TRBV5-8 and TRBJ2-3, with D perhaps being TRBD1 or TRBD2 (6 bases each). This CDR3 is built from 15 residues. Trimming removed 3 bases at V and 5 bases at J, with 16 bases between. Germline values: CDR1 SGHTS, CDR2 YDEGEE.

This clone is a singleton in its sample. The genes are TRBV9 and TRBJ1-1, with D unresolved. This CDR3 spans 15 amino acids. The V gene lost 0 bases and the J gene lost 1 base, with 10 bases spanning the gap. Germline V gene lookup returns CDR1 SGDLS and CDR2 YYNGEE. The CDR3 nucleotides read TGTGCCAGCAGCGTAGGTAACGGCTGGAACACTGAAGCTTTCTTT. Its protein is CASSVGNGWNTEAFF.

Notes on this clone: At one end, the junction sequence differs from germline, possibly due to a read error. V is TRBV19 and J is TRBJ2-5; D is unclear. CDR3 length: 13 amino acids. CDR1 LNHDA and CDR2 SQIVND come from the germline V gene (reference sequence). The CDR3 sequence: CASGEESQQTQYF. The CDR3 nucleotides are TGTGCCAGTGGCGAGGAGAGCCAACAGACCCAGTACTTC.